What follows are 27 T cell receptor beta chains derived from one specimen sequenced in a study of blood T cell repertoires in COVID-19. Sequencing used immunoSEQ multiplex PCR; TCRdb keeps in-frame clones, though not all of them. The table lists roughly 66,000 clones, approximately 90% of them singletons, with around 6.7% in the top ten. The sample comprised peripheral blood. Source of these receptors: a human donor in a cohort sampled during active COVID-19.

CDR3 residues: CASSLSGSLGNEQFF. Written as DNA, the CDR3 is TGTGCCAGCAGCCTTAGCGGGAGTCTTGGCAATGAGCAGTTCTTC. The V gene is TRBV7-9, the J gene TRBJ2-1; 9 bases fit TRBD2. Per the germline V gene, CDR1 is SEHNR and CDR2 is FQNEAQ (reference sequence). V lost 5 bases and J lost 6; bases outside the gene matches: 8. The CDR3 consists of 15 residues.

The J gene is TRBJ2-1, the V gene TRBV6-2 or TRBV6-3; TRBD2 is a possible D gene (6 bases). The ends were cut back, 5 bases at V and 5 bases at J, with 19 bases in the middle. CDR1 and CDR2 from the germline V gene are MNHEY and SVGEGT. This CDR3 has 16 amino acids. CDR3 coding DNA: TGTGCCAGCAGTCCAATGGCGGGGCGGTTGGACAATGAGCAGTTCTTC. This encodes CASSPMAGRLDNEQFF.

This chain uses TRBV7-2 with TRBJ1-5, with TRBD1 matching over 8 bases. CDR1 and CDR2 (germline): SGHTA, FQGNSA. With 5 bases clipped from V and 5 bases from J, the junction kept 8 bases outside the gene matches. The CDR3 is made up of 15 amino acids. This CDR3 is CASSIITGGYQPQHF. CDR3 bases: TGTGCCAGCAGCATTATTACAGGGGGATATCAGCCCCAGCATTTT.

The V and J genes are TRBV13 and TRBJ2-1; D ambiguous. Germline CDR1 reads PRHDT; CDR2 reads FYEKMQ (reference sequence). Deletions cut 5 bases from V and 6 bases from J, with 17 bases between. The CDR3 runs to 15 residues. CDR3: CASSPPPERSNEQFF. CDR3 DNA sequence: TGTGCCAGCAGCCCCCCGCCGGAGAGGAGCAATGAGCAGTTCTTC. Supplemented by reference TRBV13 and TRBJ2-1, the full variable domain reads AAGVIQSPRHLIKEKRETATLKCYPIPRHDTVYWYQQGPGQDPQFLISFYEKMQSDKGSIPDRFSAQQFSDYHSELNMSSLELGDSALYFCASSPPPERSNEQFFGPGTRLTVL.

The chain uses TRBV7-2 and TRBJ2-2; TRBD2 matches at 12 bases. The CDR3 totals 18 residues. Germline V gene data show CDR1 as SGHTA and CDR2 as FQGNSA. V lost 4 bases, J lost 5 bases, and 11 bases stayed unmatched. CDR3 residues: CASSSRAQLAGGTGELFF. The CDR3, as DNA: TGTGCCAGCAGCTCCCGCGCACAACTAGCGGGGGGTACCGGGGAGCTGTTTTTT.

CDR3 DNA: TGTGCCAGCAGCGTAGCGGGAGGGTGGAATGAGCAGTTCTTC. It encodes CASSVAGGWNEQFF. The J gene is TRBJ2-1, the V gene TRBV9; 8 bases line up with TRBD2. CDR1 is SGDLS and CDR2 is YYNGEE in the germline V gene. V lost 0 bases and J lost 7; bases outside the gene matches: 3. The CDR3 covers 14 residues.

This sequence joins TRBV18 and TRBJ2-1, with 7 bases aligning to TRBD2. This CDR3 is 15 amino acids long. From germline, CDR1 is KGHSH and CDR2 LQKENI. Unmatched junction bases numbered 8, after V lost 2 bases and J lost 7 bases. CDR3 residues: CASSPWRGRGNEQFF. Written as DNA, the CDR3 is TGTGCCAGCTCACCATGGCGGGGGAGAGGGAATGAGCAGTTCTTC.

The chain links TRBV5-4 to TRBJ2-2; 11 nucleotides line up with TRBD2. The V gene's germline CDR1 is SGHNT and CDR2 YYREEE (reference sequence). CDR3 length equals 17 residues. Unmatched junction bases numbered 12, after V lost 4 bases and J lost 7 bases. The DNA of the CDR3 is TGTGCCAGCAGCACCGACGTTAGCGGGAGGGCGGACGGGGAGCTGTTTTTT. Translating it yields CASSTDVSGRADGELFF.

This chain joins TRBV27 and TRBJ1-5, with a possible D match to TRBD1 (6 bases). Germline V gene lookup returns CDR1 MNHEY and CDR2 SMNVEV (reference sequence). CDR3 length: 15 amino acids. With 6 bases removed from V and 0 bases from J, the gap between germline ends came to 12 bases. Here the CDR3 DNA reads TGTGCCAGCAGGGGGACACGGTATAGCAATCAGCCCCAGCATTTT. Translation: CASRGTRYSNQPQHF.

The CDR3 loop reads CASSQDRGGFRDLAGAPETQYF. The DNA for the CDR3 is TGCGCCAGCAGCCAAGACCGGGGAGGTTTTCGGGATCTAGCGGGAGCGCCGGAGACCCAGTACTTC. This chain uses TRBV4-3 with TRBJ2-5; 10 bases match TRBD2. CDR1 and CDR2 (germline): LGHNA, YSLEER. V was clipped by 0 bases and J by 5 bases; unmatched bases: 24. The CDR3 sequence is 22 residues long.

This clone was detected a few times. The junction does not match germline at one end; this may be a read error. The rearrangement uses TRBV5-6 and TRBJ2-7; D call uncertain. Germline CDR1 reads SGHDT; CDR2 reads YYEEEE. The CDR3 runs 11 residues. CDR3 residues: CASSLSDRSDF. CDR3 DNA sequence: TGTGCCAGCAGCTTATCAGATCGCAGCGACTTC.

CDR3 region: CASSPEGEKLFF. As DNA, the CDR3 is TGTGCCAGCTCACCGGAGGGTGAAAAACTGTTTTTT. The V gene is TRBV18, the J gene TRBJ1-4; D uncertain. The CDR3 has 12 residues. Per germline, CDR1 KGHSH and CDR2 LQKENI. V dropped 3 bases and J dropped 7 bases, with 6 bases sitting between them.

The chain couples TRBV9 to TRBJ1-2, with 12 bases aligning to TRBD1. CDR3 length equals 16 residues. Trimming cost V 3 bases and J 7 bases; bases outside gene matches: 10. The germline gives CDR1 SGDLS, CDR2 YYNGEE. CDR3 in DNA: TGTGCCAGCAGCGCGGTGCCGGGACAGGGGGCGGTTGGCTACACCTTC. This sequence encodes CASSAVPGQGAVGYTF.

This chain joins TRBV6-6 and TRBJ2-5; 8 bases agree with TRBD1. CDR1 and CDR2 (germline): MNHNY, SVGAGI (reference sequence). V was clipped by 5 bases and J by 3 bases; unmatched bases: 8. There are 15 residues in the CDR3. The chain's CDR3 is CASSRRTGNEETQYF. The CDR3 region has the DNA TGTGCCAGCAGTCGAAGGACAGGGAACGAAGAGACCCAGTACTTC.

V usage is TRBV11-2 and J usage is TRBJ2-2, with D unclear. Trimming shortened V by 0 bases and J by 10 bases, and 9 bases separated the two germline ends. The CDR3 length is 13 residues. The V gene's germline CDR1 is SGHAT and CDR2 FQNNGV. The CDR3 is CASSLDQRQELFF. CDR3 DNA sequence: TGTGCCAGCAGCTTAGACCAGAGGCAGGAGCTGTTTTTT. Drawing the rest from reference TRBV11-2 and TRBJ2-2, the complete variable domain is EAGVAQSPRYKIIEKRQSVAFWCNPISGHATLYWYQQILGQGPKLLIQFQNNGVVDDSQLPKDRFSAERLKGVDSTLKIQPAKLEDSAVYLCASSLDQRQELFFGEGSRLTVL.

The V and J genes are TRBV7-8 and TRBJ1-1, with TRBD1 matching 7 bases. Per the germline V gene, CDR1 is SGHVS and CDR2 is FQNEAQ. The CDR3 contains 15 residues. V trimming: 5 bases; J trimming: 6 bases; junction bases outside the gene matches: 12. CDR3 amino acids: CASSRRDRVDPEAFF. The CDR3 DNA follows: TGTGCCAGCAGCCGCCGGGACAGAGTCGATCCTGAAGCTTTCTTT. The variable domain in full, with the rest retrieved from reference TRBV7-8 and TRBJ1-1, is GAGVSQSPRYKVAKRGQDVALRCDPISGHVSLFWYQQALGQGPEFLTYFQNEAQLDKSGLPSDRFFAERPEGSVSTLKIQRTQQEDSAVYLCASSRRDRVDPEAFFGQGTRLTVV.

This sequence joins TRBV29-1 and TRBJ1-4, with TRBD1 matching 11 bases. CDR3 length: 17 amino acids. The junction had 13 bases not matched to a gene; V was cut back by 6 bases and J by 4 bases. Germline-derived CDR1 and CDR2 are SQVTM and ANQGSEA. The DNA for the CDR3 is TGCAGCGTGTCGAGGTTGGGACAGGGGGGCGGTAATGAAAAACTGTTTTTT. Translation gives CSVSRLGQGGGNEKLFF.

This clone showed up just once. The CDR3 coding sequence is TGTGCCAGCAGCTTAAATCCCCTTGGGGGGGGTAATGAGCAGTTCTTC. This gives the protein CASSLNPLGGGNEQFF. V usage is TRBV7-3 and J usage is TRBJ2-1, with 7 nucleotides matching TRBD2. Per the germline V gene, CDR1 is SGHTA and CDR2 is FQGTGA. This CDR3 contains 16 residues. With V trimmed by 1 base and J by 7 bases, 10 bases remained unmatched. Supplemented by reference TRBV7-3 and TRBJ2-1, the full variable domain reads GAGVSQTPSNKVTEKGKYVELRCDPISGHTALYWYRQSLGQGPEFLIYFQGTGAADDSGLPNDRFFAVRPEGSVSTLKIQRTERGDSAVYLCASSLNPLGGGNEQFFGPGTRLTVL.

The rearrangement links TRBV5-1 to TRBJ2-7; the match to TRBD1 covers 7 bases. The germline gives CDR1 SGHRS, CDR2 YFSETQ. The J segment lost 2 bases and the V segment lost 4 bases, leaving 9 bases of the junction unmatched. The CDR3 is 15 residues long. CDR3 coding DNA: TGCGCCAGCAGCACAACGACAGGGACCCCCTACGAGCAGTACTTC. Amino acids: CASSTTTGTPYEQYF.

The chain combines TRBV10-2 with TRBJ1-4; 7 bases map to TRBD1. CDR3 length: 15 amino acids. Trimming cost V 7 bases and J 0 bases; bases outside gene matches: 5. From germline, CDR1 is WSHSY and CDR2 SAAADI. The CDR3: CASKGQASTNEKLFF. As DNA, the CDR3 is TGCGCCAGCAAAGGACAGGCGTCAACTAATGAAAAACTGTTTTTT.

The CDR3 sequence is CASSPGQGAANTEAFF. The CDR3 nucleotides read TGTGCCAGCTCTCCGGGACAGGGGGCGGCGAACACTGAAGCTTTCTTT. This chain uses TRBV18 with TRBJ1-1; 12 nucleotides agree with TRBD1. With V trimmed by 6 bases and J by 1 base, 6 bases remained unmatched. CDR1 is KGHSH and CDR2 is LQKENI in the germline V gene. There are 16 residues in the CDR3.

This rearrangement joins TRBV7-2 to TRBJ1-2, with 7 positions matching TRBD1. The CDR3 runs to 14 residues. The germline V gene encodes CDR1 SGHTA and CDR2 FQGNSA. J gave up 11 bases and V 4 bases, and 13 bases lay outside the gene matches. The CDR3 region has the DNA TGTGCCAGCAGCTCGACCCTTCGTCGGACAGGTTACACCTTC. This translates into CASSSTLRRTGYTF.

As DNA, the CDR3 is TGTGCCAGCAGCCGGAGGACAGGCGGTAGCAATCAGCCCCAGCATTTT. Translation: CASSRRTGGSNQPQHF. The chain links TRBV28 to TRBJ1-5, with 7 bases fitting TRBD1. The germline V gene encodes CDR1 MDHEN and CDR2 SYDVKM. The V segment lost 6 bases and the J segment 0 bases; nucleotides outside the gene matches: 8. This CDR3 has 16 residues.

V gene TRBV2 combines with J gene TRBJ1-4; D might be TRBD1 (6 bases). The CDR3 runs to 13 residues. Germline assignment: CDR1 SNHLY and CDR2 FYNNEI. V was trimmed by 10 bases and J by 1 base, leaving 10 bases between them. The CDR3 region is CATKGETNEKLFF. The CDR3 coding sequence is TGTGCCACCAAGGGGGAAACTAATGAAAAACTGTTTTTT.

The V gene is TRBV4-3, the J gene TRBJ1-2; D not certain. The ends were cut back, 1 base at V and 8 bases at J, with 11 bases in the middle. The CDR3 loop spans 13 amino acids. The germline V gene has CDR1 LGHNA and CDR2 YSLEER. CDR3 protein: CASSQAGGGGYTF. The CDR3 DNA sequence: TGCGCCAGCAGCCAAGCCGGAGGTGGGGGCTACACCTTC.

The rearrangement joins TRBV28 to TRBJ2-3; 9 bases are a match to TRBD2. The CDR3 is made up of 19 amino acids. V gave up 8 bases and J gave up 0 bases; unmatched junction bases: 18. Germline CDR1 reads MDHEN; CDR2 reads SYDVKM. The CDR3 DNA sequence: TGTGCCAGCCGCACGGGAGGGGCGGGAGGGCCCGATAGCACAGATACGCAGTATTTT. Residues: CASRTGGAGGPDSTDTQYF. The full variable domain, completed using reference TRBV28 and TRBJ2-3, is DVKVTQSSRYLVKRTGEKVFLECVQDMDHENMFWYRQDPGLGLRLIYFSYDVKMKEKGDIPEGYSVSREKKERFSLILESASTNQTSMYLCASRTGGAGGPDSTDTQYFGPGTRLTVL.

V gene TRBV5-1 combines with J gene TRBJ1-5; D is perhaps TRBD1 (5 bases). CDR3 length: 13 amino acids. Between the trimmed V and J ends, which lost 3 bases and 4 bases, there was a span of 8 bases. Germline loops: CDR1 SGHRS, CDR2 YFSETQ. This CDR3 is CASSYGGNQPQHF. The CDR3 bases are TGCGCCAGCAGCTACGGGGGTAATCAGCCCCAGCATTTT.